This T cell receptor (beta chain) is from a study of cytomegalovirus exposure and HLA in healthy donors. Notes on the study in general: TRBV6-2, TRBV6-3 and some other V segments were excluded as indistinguishable. HLA allele associations emerged for 16,951 TCR beta sequences in a later analysis, at 0.05 false discovery rate.

Trimming removed 0 bases at V and 0 bases at J, with 11 bases between. This CDR3 region has 16 residues. From germline, CDR1 is MNHEY and CDR2 SVGAGI. It was with 60 Vbeta and 13 Jbeta primers that the PCR ran. Measured with immunoSEQ multiplex PCR; TCRdb has only the in-frame clones, and not every one. The sample records 270,000 or so clones, about nine tenths being singletons. Regarding this clone: The antigen is not known.

V usage is TRBV6-5 and J usage is TRBJ1-1, with no clear D. This receptor was identified in a girl aged 2-9 years in good health and CMV-seronegative. Sequences were obtained from PBMCs. As DNA, the CDR3 is TGTGCCAGCAGTTACTCGATTCCCAGTGTGAACACTGAAGCTTTCTTT. Translating gives CASSYSIPSVNTEAFF.